The rows below give T cell receptor beta chains drawn from one sample of a study of T-cell memory formation after mild COVID-19. Each CDR3 protein is one row after TCRdb ran MiXCR on the 5' RACE reads. The table records more than 75,000 distinct CDR3 sequences, about 14% of them present only once. The sample consisted of PBMCs or a T cell subset sorted from them (not recorded which). The receptors here all came from an adult woman who had mild COVID-19 (a few samples of this study predate the infection). Cell type and time point are not known. Both conserved end residues are part of each CDR3. D genes are given only for firm matches. Clone size, where shown, is once, few, many, or a class for clones that have expanded.

d_gene: TRBD2; abundance: few; v_gene: TRBV7-9; j_gene: TRBJ2-7; CDR3nt: TGTGCCAGCAGCTTAGGGAGCGGGAAAGTCTACGAGCAGTACTTC; CDR3aa: CASSLGSGKVYEQYF
d_gene: TRBD1; abundance: few; v_gene: TRBV5-1; j_gene: TRBJ2-1; CDR3nt: TGCGCCAGCAGCCAGGGACAGGGGTGGGTAGGGAATGAGCAGTTCTTC; CDR3aa: CASSQGQGWVGNEQFF
d_gene: -; abundance: few; v_gene: TRBV19; j_gene: TRBJ1-1; CDR3nt: TGTGCCAGTACGGGTCGCTACCAACCTCTGAACACTGAAGCTTTCTTT; CDR3aa: CASTGRYQPLNTEAFF
d_gene: TRBD1; abundance: few; v_gene: TRBV13; j_gene: TRBJ2-1; CDR3nt: TGTGCCAGCAGCGCGACGACAGGGGGCCGGTACAATGAGCAGTTCTTC; CDR3aa: CASSATTGGRYNEQFF
d_gene: -; abundance: -; v_gene: TRBV7-9; j_gene: TRBJ2-7; CDR3nt: TGTGCCAGCAGCCCAACTTCGTGGACTTCTGACTACGAGCAGTACTTC; CDR3aa: CASSPTSWTSDYEQYF
d_gene: -; abundance: -; v_gene: TRBV4-3; j_gene: TRBJ2-5; CDR3nt: TGCGCCAGCAGCCAAGATCGGAGAGGGCTTTTAAAGACCCAGTACTTC; CDR3aa: CASSQDRRGLLKTQYF
d_gene: -; abundance: -; v_gene: TRBV6-6; j_gene: TRBJ2-1; CDR3nt: TGTGCCAGCAGTATCGAGCATATTGTCTACAATGAGCAGTTCTTC; CDR3aa: CASSIEHIVYNEQFF
d_gene: TRBD1; abundance: -; v_gene: TRBV11-3; j_gene: TRBJ2-1; CDR3nt: TGTGCCAGCAGCTCTCGGGACAGCTACAATGAGCAGTTCTTC; CDR3aa: CASSSRDSYNEQFF
d_gene: -; abundance: few; v_gene: TRBV6-5; j_gene: TRBJ2-2; CDR3nt: TGTGCCAGCAGTTACTCGAACTCCCCTGGCAGGGTTGGCACCGGGGAGCTGTTTTTT; CDR3aa: CASSYSNSPGRVGTGELFF
d_gene: TRBD1; abundance: -; v_gene: TRBV20-1; j_gene: TRBJ2-7; CDR3nt: TGCAGTGCCCTCGACAGGGGGCCTAGGGACGAGCAGTACTTC; CDR3aa: CSALDRGPRDEQYF
d_gene: -; abundance: few; v_gene: TRBV29-1; j_gene: TRBJ2-7; CDR3nt: TGCAGCGTTGAATATGCGGGTTCGTACGAGCAGTACTTC; CDR3aa: CSVEYAGSYEQYF
d_gene: -; abundance: many; v_gene: TRBV20-1; j_gene: TRBJ2-1; CDR3nt: TGCAGTGCTAGAGACTTACCCCGGGACTCGTCCTACAATGAGCAGTTCTTC; CDR3aa: CSARDLPRDSSYNEQFF
d_gene: -; abundance: few; v_gene: TRBV9; j_gene: TRBJ2-7; CDR3nt: TGTGCCAGCAGCGACGACCACGAGCAGTACTTC; CDR3aa: CASSDDHEQYF
d_gene: -; abundance: few; v_gene: TRBV12-3/TRBV12-4; j_gene: TRBJ2-2; CDR3nt: TGTGCCAGCAGTTCCCCCAGTCATTGGTTTGAGCTGTTTTTT; CDR3aa: CASSSPSHWFELFF
d_gene: TRBD1; abundance: -; v_gene: TRBV12-3/TRBV12-4; j_gene: TRBJ2-2; CDR3nt: TGTGCCAGCAGTTTCTGGACAGGGGCACCCTCATTGATGACCGGGGAGCTGTTTTTT; CDR3aa: CASSFWTGAPSLMTGELFF
d_gene: -; abundance: many; v_gene: TRBV5-5; j_gene: TRBJ2-7; CDR3nt: TGTGCCAGCAGCTTGGCGATCATCCAGGGTCCGTACTACGAGCAGTACTTC; CDR3aa: CASSLAIIQGPYYEQYF
d_gene: -; abundance: -; v_gene: TRBV12-3/TRBV12-4; j_gene: TRBJ1-2; CDR3nt: TGTGCCAGCAGTACGACTAACTATGGCTACACCTTC; CDR3aa: CASSTTNYGYTF
d_gene: -; abundance: few; v_gene: TRBV27; j_gene: TRBJ1-1; CDR3nt: TGTGCCAGCAGCAGCGGGGTGGGGAGGGAGGAAGCTTTCTTT; CDR3aa: CASSSGVGREEAFF
d_gene: TRBD2; abundance: few; v_gene: TRBV7-9; j_gene: TRBJ2-7; CDR3nt: TGTGCCAGCAGCGCGACTAGCGGGAGGTACGAGCAGTACTTC; CDR3aa: CASSATSGRYEQYF
d_gene: TRBD2; abundance: few; v_gene: TRBV19; j_gene: TRBJ2-5; CDR3nt: TGTGCCAGTAGTCCGGGACTAGCGGGGGATAGCATACAAGAGACCCAGTACTTC; CDR3aa: CASSPGLAGDSIQETQYF
d_gene: -; abundance: medium-sized; v_gene: TRBV7-9; j_gene: TRBJ2-1; CDR3nt: TGTGCCAGCAGCCCAAGGGCAGGGAAGGGTGAGCAGTTCTTC; CDR3aa: CASSPRAGKGEQFF
d_gene: TRBD1; abundance: -; v_gene: TRBV5-1; j_gene: TRBJ2-5; CDR3nt: TGCGCCAGCAGCGCCTCCGGGACAGGGCAAGAGACCCAGTACTTC; CDR3aa: CASSASGTGQETQYF
d_gene: TRBD2; abundance: -; v_gene: TRBV11-2; j_gene: TRBJ2-5; CDR3nt: TGTGCCAGCACCCGGGGGGGGGTTCAAGAGACCCAGTACTTC; CDR3aa: CASTRGGVQETQYF
d_gene: -; abundance: few; v_gene: TRBV9; j_gene: TRBJ2-3; CDR3nt: TGTGCCAGCAATGGGGGGGGCTTACATACGCAGTATTTT; CDR3aa: CASNGGGLHTQYF
d_gene: TRBD2; abundance: once; v_gene: TRBV9; j_gene: TRBJ2-7; CDR3nt: TGTGCCAGCAGCCCGGACCCCAGCGGGAGGACCTACGAGCAGTACTTC; CDR3aa: CASSPDPSGRTYEQYF